One and the same sample provided the 26 T cell receptor beta chains below, sequenced in a study of T cells in women clearing cervical HPV infection. Sequencing used immunoSEQ multiplex PCR; TCRdb keeps in-frame clones, though not all of them. The data show over 25,000 clones, and the top ten clones hold 17%. Sequencing was done on a sample of blood buffy coat. The receptor source for this set is a woman between 18 and 75 years old with a cervical HPV16 infection that either progressed to CIN3+ or cleared (not recorded which).

For this clone: The DNA ends 3 residues before the CDR3 does, and the rest of the CDR3 is filled in from the germline J gene. The chain recombines TRBV20-1 with TRBJ2-5, with 10 bases fitting TRBD2. Germline trimming cut 3 bases from V and 4 bases from J; bases unmatched to any gene: 11. The CDR3 consists of 16 residues. The germline V gene has CDR1 DFQATT and CDR2 SNEGSKA (reference sequence). The sequenced CDR3 bases are TGCAGTGCTAGTGGGCTAGCGGGAGACGTTAGAGAGACC. Translated: CSASGLAGDVRET. In full, the CDR3 reads CSASGLAGDVRETQYF.

As to this clone: The read comes to an end 3 residues before the CDR3 does, leaving the germline J gene to fill in the end. This chain links TRBV10-2 with TRBJ1-1; maybe TRBD1 (6 bases). V was shortened by 6 bases and J by 0 bases, with 14 bases between the two germline ends. The CDR3 covers 15 residues. CDR1 and CDR2 (germline): WSHSY, SAAADI. The CDR3 protein is CASRETTGMNTEAFF. The CDR3 bases that were read are TGCGCCAGCAGGGAAACGACAGGTATGAACACTGAA.

As regards this clone: Its ends do not fully match the called genes, so a read error is possible. The CDR3 end lies 3 residues beyond the end of the read and is filled in from the germline J gene. The V and J genes are TRBV4-2 and TRBJ1-1; D may be TRBD1 (5 bases). Per germline, CDR1 LGHNA and CDR2 YNFKEQ. This CDR3 has 15 amino acids. The CDR3 here is CASSQYPGYNTEAFF. The sequenced CDR3 bases are TGCGCCAGCAGCCAATACCCAGGGTATAACACTGAA.

As concerns this clone: The read finishes 3 residues shy of the CDR3 end, and the germline J gene is used to complete it. The gene calls are TRBV14 and TRBJ1-2; a weak D match, TRBD1 (5 bases). V lost 1 base and J 6 bases, leaving 15 bases between the germline ends. There are 15 residues in the CDR3. Germline CDR1 reads SGHDN; CDR2 reads FVKESK. CDR3 loop: CASSQVKHRSDGYTF. Partial CDR3 DNA: TGTGCCAGCAGCCAAGTTAAACACAGGTCGGATGGC.

Notes on this clone: The read terminates 3 residues before the CDR3 end, so the remaining end is supplied by the germline J gene. The chain employs TRBV20-1 and TRBJ2-5, with D possibly matching TRBD1 (5 bases). This CDR3 comprises 13 residues. With 4 bases removed from V and 2 bases from J, the gap between germline ends came to 11 bases. The germline gives CDR1 DFQATT, CDR2 SNEGSKA (reference sequence). The CDR3 bases that were read are TGCAGTGCTACGGTGGACATTCAAGAGACC. It translates to CSATVDIQET. The entire CDR3 sequence reads CSATVDIQETQYF.

A remark on this clone: The read falls 3 residues short of the CDR3 end, and the missing part is taken from the germline J gene. The chain uses TRBV29-1 and TRBJ2-2; 7 bases are shared with TRBD2. The CDR3 is made up of 15 amino acids. Losses at the gene ends were 6 bases for V and 6 bases for J; bases not matched to a gene: 13. From germline, CDR1 is SQVTM and CDR2 ANQGSEA. CDR3 in amino acids: CSVGLADRAPGELFF. The covered CDR3 bases are TGCAGCGTGGGGCTAGCGGACCGCGCTCCCGGGGAG.

A note on this clone: The read halts 3 residues ahead of the CDR3 end, with the missing end drawn from the germline J gene. The chain carries TRBV20-1 and TRBJ2-2; perhaps TRBD1 as D (6 bases). The germline gives CDR1 DFQATT, CDR2 SNEGSKA (reference sequence). The CDR3 spans 14 residues. Trimming took 2 bases from V and 9 from J, leaving 16 bases between them. The DNA read from the CDR3 is TGCAGTGCTAGACCGACGGATGGGGGCTGGGAG. This encodes CSARPTDGGWE. The full CDR3 protein is CSARPTDGGWELFF.

Note on this clone: The missing CDR3 end, 3 residues past where the read stops, is filled in from the germline J gene. The chain is built from TRBV23-1 and TRBJ1-1; 12 bases fit TRBD1. TRBV23-1 is recorded as an ORF, its role being uncertain. The junction had 13 bases not matched to a gene; V was cut back by 2 bases and J by 3 bases. CDR3 length equals 19 residues. The sequenced CDR3 bases are TGCGCCAGCAGTCAACCGTTGGGACAGGGGGCCTCCTTGTACACTGAA. Translated: CASSQPLGQGASLYTE. The whole CDR3 sequence is CASSQPLGQGASLYTEAFF.

In regard to this clone: The read ends 3 residues before the CDR3 terminus; that terminus is restored from the germline J gene. V gene TRBV14 combines with J gene TRBJ1-1, with D perhaps matching TRBD1 (6 bases). With 6 bases removed from V and 1 base from J, the gap between germline ends came to 15 bases. The CDR3 runs to 15 residues. Germline V gene lookup returns CDR1 SGHDN and CDR2 FVKESK. The CDR3 here is CASSPVGGANTEAFF. The sequenced CDR3 bases are TGTGCCAGCAGTCCCGTGGGGGGGGCGAACACTGAA.

Concerning this clone itself: The CDR3 end lies 3 residues beyond the end of the read and is filled in from the germline J gene. V gene TRBV14 combines with J gene TRBJ2-7, with unresolved D. The CDR3 covers 15 residues. V was shortened by 0 bases and J by 2 bases, with 11 bases between the two germline ends. The V gene's germline CDR1 is SGHDN and CDR2 FVKESK. The CDR3 is CASSQDRVRTYEQYF. The CDR3 bases that were read are TGTGCCAGCAGCCAAGATAGGGTACGGACCTACGAG.

About this clone: The read is 3 residues too short to cover the CDR3 end, so that end is filled in from the germline J gene. This chain uses TRBV30 with TRBJ2-4; D uncertain. Germline loops: CDR1 GTSNPN, CDR2 SVGIG (reference sequence). The CDR3 runs to 13 residues. CDR3 DNA, as far as it was read: TGTGCCTGGAGTGTAACCACCAACTATGGT. Translating gives CAWSVTTNYG. The entire CDR3 is CAWSVTTNYGQYF.

About this clone itself: The read terminates 3 residues before the CDR3 end, so the remaining end is supplied by the germline J gene. The gene calls are TRBV20-1 and TRBJ1-2, with 7 nucleotides matching TRBD1. The CDR3 is 13 amino acids. Germline CDR1 and CDR2: DFQATT and SNEGSKA (reference sequence). The junction had 4 bases not matched to a gene; V was cut back by 2 bases and J by 4 bases. The chain's CDR3 is CSARPTGAYGYTF. The CDR3 DNA, read in part, is TGCAGTGCTAGACCCACAGGGGCCTATGGC.

With respect to this clone: The read terminates 3 residues ahead of where the CDR3 ends, so the germline J gene completes it. V gene TRBV5-1 combines with J gene TRBJ2-1; a weak D match, TRBD2 (6 bases). There are 15 residues in the CDR3. V was shortened by 4 bases and J by 5 bases, with 16 bases between the two germline ends. The germline CDR1 and CDR2 sequences are SGHRS and YFSETQ. CDR3 bases read: TGCGCCAGCAGCGTCGGGGGTCTCGGGGACAATGAG. This sequence encodes CASSVGGLGDNE. The complete CDR3 sequence is CASSVGGLGDNEQFF. The full variable domain, completed using reference TRBV5-1 and TRBJ2-1, is KAGVTQTPRYLIKTRGQQVTLSCSPISGHRSVSWYQQTPGQGLQFLFEYFSETQRNKGNFPGRFSGRQFSNSRSEMNVSTLELGDSALYLCASSVGGLGDNEQFFGPGTRLTVL.

About this clone itself: The sequence runs out 3 residues before the end of the CDR3; the remainder is reconstructed from the germline J gene. The chain uses TRBV5-1 and TRBJ2-3, with TRBD1 identical over 12 bases. From germline, CDR1 is SGHRS and CDR2 YFSETQ. The CDR3 extends over 14 amino acids. The covered CDR3 bases are TGCGCCAGCAGCTGGGACAGGGGGCAAGAGACG. Its translation is CASSWDRGQET. The complete CDR3 sequence is CASSWDRGQETQYF.

Note on this clone: The read comes to an end 3 residues before the CDR3 does, leaving the germline J gene to fill in the end. The chain couples TRBV7-2 to TRBJ1-2; possible D gene TRBD1, 5 bases. CDR1 is SGHTA and CDR2 is FQGNSA in the germline V gene. The CDR3 covers 15 residues. The CDR3: CASSQGDGSSYDYTF. Incomplete CDR3 DNA: TGTGCCAGCAGTCAGGGAGACGGGAGCTCCTACGAC.

Concerning this clone: A junction boundary mismatches the germline segment, possibly from a read error. The missing CDR3 end, 3 residues past where the read stops, is filled in from the germline J gene. The chain employs TRBV4-2 and TRBJ2-3; D gene ambiguous. In germline, CDR1 is LGHNA, CDR2 YNFKEQ. The CDR3 spans 17 residues. CDR3 sequence: CASSQDWVGSSTDTQYF. The covered CDR3 bases are TGCGCCAGCAGCCAAGATTGGGTAGGGTCCAGCACAGATACG.

Worth noting for this clone: The read halts 3 residues ahead of the CDR3 end, with the missing end drawn from the germline J gene. The V and J genes are TRBV14 and TRBJ1-6; D is perhaps TRBD1 (5 bases). Germline V gives CDR1 SGHDN, CDR2 FVKESK. This CDR3 has 15 residues. The V end was cut by 4 bases, the J end by 5 bases, with 12 bases between. This CDR3 reads CASSPGAAHNSPLHF. CDR3 bases read: TGTGCCAGCAGCCCTGGGGCAGCGCATAATTCACCC.

A remark on this clone: The sequenced fragment ends 3 residues before the CDR3 boundary, so the rest is inferred from the germline J gene. The chain combines TRBV20-1 with TRBJ2-7; 7 nucleotides align to TRBD1. Trimming took 1 base from V and 4 from J; bases not matched to a gene: 16. The germline V gene encodes CDR1 DFQATT and CDR2 SNEGSKA (reference sequence). CDR3 length: 17 amino acids. The sequenced part of the CDR3 DNA is TGCAGTGCTAGAGTTGCAACTAGGGGGCTCTTTGGATACGAG. Translation: CSARVATRGLFGYE. The complete CDR3 sequence is CSARVATRGLFGYEQYF.

For this clone: The read gets to within 3 residues of the CDR3 end, and the germline J gene fills in the rest. The V and J genes are TRBV2 and TRBJ2-7; D gene unclear. Trimming removed 6 bases at V and 6 bases at J, with 3 bases between. CDR1 is SNHLY, CDR2 FYNNEI, per germline. The CDR3 is made up of 9 amino acids. CDR3 residues: CASSSEQYF. CDR3 DNA (partial): TGTGCCAGCAGCTCCGAG.

On this clone: Coverage ceases 3 residues before the CDR3 finishes, and the germline J gene fills in the end. The chain recombines TRBV5-1 with TRBJ1-4; a weak D match, TRBD1 (5 bases). This CDR3 is 16 amino acids long. Germline V gives CDR1 SGHRS, CDR2 YFSETQ. Incomplete CDR3 DNA: TGCGCCAGCAGCCCCAGGATAGCCCCTGGGGCCAACGTA. Encoded protein: CASSPRIAPGANV. The whole CDR3 region reads CASSPRIAPGANVLFF.

CDR3 sequence: CASSRGTRDEKLFF. Incomplete CDR3 DNA: TGTGCCAGCAGCCGAGGGACACGGGATGAAAAA. V and J are TRBV5-6 and TRBJ1-4, with D perhaps TRBD1 (6 bases). The observed sequence ends 3 residues before the CDR3 terminus, with the missing tail filled in from the germline J gene. The CDR3 has 14 amino acids. CDR1 is SGHDT and CDR2 is YYEEEE in the germline V gene. V lost 4 bases, J lost 6 bases, and 13 bases lay in between.

Regarding this clone: The read stops 3 residues short of the end of the CDR3; the missing end is completed from the germline J gene. V usage is TRBV30 and J usage is TRBJ1-3; D remains ambiguous. CDR3 size: 12 residues. Trimming left V 2 bases short and J 1 base short, with 3 bases between. Germline-derived CDR1 and CDR2 are GTSNPN and SVGIG (reference sequence). The CDR3 is CAWSPSGNTIYF. Incomplete CDR3 DNA: TGTGCCTGGAGTCCGTCTGGAAACACC.

Concerning this clone itself: The sequenced fragment ends 3 residues before the CDR3 boundary, so the rest is inferred from the germline J gene. The V gene is TRBV20-1, the J gene TRBJ2-7; 10 bases line up with TRBD2. CDR1 is DFQATT and CDR2 is SNEGSKA in the germline V gene (reference sequence). The CDR3 runs 14 residues. The J segment lost 0 bases and the V segment lost 1 base, leaving 0 bases of the junction unmatched. This chain's CDR3 is CSARVAGGSYEQYF. CDR3 DNA (partial): TGCAGTGCTAGAGTAGCGGGGGGCTCCTACGAG.

Partial CDR3 DNA: TGTGCCATCAGTGGTGGACAGGGAGGGAACACTGAA. Its protein is CAISGGQGGNTE. In full, the CDR3 reads CAISGGQGGNTEAFF. The chain carries TRBV10-3 and TRBJ1-1; 8 bases fit TRBD1. The CDR3 end is not reached by the read, which stops 3 residues before it; the germline J gene fills it in. This CDR3 is built from 15 residues. Germline V gene sequence: CDR1 ENHRY, CDR2 SYGVKD. The J segment lost 1 base and the V segment lost 4 bases, leaving 5 bases of the junction unmatched.

Concerning this clone: Read sequence stops 3 residues before the CDR3 end, and the germline J gene provides the missing end. The rearrangement links TRBV19 to TRBJ2-7; TRBD2 agrees at 12 bases. V lost 1 base, J lost 2 bases, and 6 bases stayed unmatched. CDR3 length: 17 residues. Germline CDR1 reads LNHDA; CDR2 reads SQIVND (reference sequence). The sequenced CDR3 bases are TGTGCCAGTAGTATAGCACTAGCGGGGGGTACCCCCTACGAG. Translated: CASSIALAGGTPYE. The whole CDR3 region reads CASSIALAGGTPYEQYF.

In regard to this clone: Sequencing ends 3 residues short of the CDR3 end; the germline J gene provides the rest. The chain couples TRBV20-1 to TRBJ2-3; a weak D match, TRBD2 (5 bases). V lost 7 bases to trimming and J lost 1 base, with 18 bases between them. The CDR3 sequence is 15 residues long. Germline V gives CDR1 DFQATT, CDR2 SNEGSKA (reference sequence). CDR3 sequence: CSVSLPQLGTDTQYF. CDR3 DNA, as far as it was read: TGCAGTGTTAGTCTACCCCAACTAGGCACAGATACG.